This TCR beta chain was recorded in a study of blood T cells in healthy people across ages. There are many counts of this clonotype. What it recognizes is unknown. At least 7 million PBMCs were isolated per sample. The second PCR ran about 6 to 11 cycles with a sample-barcoded 5' primer and J-beta primers. Researchers report that a template-switch adaptor with 12 random nucleotides tagged each cDNA molecule. TCRdb itself ran the 5' RACE reads through MiXCR, one entry per CDR3 protein. The table has about 1.6 million distinct CDR3 sequences, about 32% seen once. General study findings and limits: The study could not conclusively compare naive and antigen-experienced cells, given its unsorted PBMCs.

Sequencing used blood. The TCR comes from a woman between 25 and 40 years old in good health.

Here the CDR3 reads CATSRDKGPPYQETQYF. The CDR3 DNA reads TGTGCCACCAGCAGAGATAAGGGTCCCCCGTACCAAGAGACCCAGTACTTC. The chain employs TRBV15 and TRBJ2-5; D is uncertain. The germline V and J ends were trimmed by 0 bases and 0 bases, with 14 bases remaining between them. Looked up from germline, CDR1 is LNHNV and CDR2 is YYDKDF (reference sequence). The CDR3 spans 17 residues.